One and the same sample provided the 4 T cell receptor beta chains below, sequenced in a study of patients and donors after allogeneic stem cell transplantation (dated by TCRdb to between 2020 and 2021). The library was built by means of RT-PCR. The sequencing machine was a NextSeq 550. TCRdb cleaned the public reads at Q25 with fastp, built clones with MiXCR and kept in-frame beta chains. Records with the same CDR3 protein are collapsed into one entry carrying the most frequent genes and DNA. This sample holds under 200,000 distinct CDR3 sequences; roughly 30% were observed only once. The ten largest clones take up around 3.2% of the sample. Sequencing was done on a sample of blood, either unsorted or a sorted T cell fraction (not recorded which). The receptors shown here come from a human donor who was either an allogeneic HSCT recipient or a stem cell or donor lymphocyte infusion donor (not recorded which). It is not recorded whose cells these are; they may come from a transplant donor.

The rearrangement links TRBV2 to TRBJ2-5, with D unresolved. Trimming removed 8 bases at V and 5 bases at J, with 15 bases between. Germline CDR1 and CDR2: SNHLY and FYNNEI. The CDR3 sequence is 13 residues long. The DNA for the CDR3 is TGTGCCAGCGGACCCTCCACGCGGGAGACCCAGTACTTC. Translation: CASGPSTRETQYF.

V gene TRBV7-9 combines with J gene TRBJ2-2; D not certain. Per the germline V gene, CDR1 is SEHNR and CDR2 is FQNEAQ (reference sequence). This CDR3 region has 13 residues. Trimming removed 3 bases from V and 6 bases from J, with 8 bases in between. CDR3 residues: CASSFAGAGELFF. CDR3 sequence (DNA): TGTGCCAGCAGCTTCGCAGGTGCCGGGGAGCTGTTTTTT.

This clonotype was detected ten times or more. The chain recombines TRBV7-9 with TRBJ1-3; the D is unclear. V was shortened by 5 bases and J by 8 bases, with 16 bases between the two germline ends. From germline, CDR1 is SEHNR and CDR2 FQNEAQ (reference sequence). The CDR3 has 14 residues. This chain's CDR3 is CASSLSTSLDTIYF. The CDR3 bases are TGTGCCAGCAGCCTTAGTACATCCCTGGACACCATATATTTT.

The genes are TRBV7-9 and TRBJ2-2; weak D call: TRBD2 (6 bases). Germline V gene sequence: CDR1 SEHNR, CDR2 FQNEAQ (reference sequence). Deletions cut 0 bases from V and 7 bases from J, with 21 bases between. The CDR3 sequence is 18 residues long. This CDR3 reads CASSLALGSGTRYGELFF. The CDR3 bases are TGTGCCAGCAGCTTAGCGCTGGGTAGCGGAACAAGATACGGGGAGCTGTTTTTT.